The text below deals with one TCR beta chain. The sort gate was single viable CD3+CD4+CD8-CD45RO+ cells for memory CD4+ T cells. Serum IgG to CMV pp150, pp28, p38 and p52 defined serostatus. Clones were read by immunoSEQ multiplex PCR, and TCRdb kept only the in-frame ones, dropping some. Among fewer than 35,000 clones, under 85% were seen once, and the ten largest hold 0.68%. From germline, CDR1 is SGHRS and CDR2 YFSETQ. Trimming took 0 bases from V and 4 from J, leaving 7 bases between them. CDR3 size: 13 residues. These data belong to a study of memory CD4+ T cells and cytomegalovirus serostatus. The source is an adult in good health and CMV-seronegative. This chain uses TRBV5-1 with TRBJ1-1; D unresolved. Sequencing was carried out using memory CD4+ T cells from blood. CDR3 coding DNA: TGCGCCAGCAGCTTGGATAGCCCCACTGAAGCTTTCTTT. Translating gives CASSLDSPTEAFF.